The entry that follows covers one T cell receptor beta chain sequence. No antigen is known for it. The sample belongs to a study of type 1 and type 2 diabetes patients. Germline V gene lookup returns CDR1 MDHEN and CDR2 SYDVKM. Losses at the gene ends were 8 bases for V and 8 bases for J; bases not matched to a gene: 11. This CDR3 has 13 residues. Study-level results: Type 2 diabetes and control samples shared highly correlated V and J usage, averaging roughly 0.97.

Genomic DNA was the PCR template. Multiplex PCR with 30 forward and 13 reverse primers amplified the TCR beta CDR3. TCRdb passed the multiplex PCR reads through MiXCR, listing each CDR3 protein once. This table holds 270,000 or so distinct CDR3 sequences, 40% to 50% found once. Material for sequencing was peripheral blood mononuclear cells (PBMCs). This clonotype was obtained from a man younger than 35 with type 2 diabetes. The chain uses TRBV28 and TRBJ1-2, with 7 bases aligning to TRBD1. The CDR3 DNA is TGTGCCAGCGCCAGGGGAGGGGGCCTCGGCTACACCTTC. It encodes CASARGGGLGYTF.